What follows are 4 T cell receptor beta chains derived from one specimen sequenced in a study of blood T cell repertoires in COVID-19. Clones were sequenced by immunoSEQ multiplex PCR, and TCRdb holds only the in-frame ones, with some missing. The data hold around 200,000 clones, with about 85% observed a single time. Sequenced input: peripheral blood. These receptors all stem from a man between 35 and 55 years old with acute or convalescent COVID-19.

This clone was detected a few times. This rearrangement joins TRBV7-3 to TRBJ2-7; 12 bases match TRBD2. Per germline, CDR1 SGHTA and CDR2 FQGTGA. V gave up 5 bases and J gave up 5 bases; unmatched junction bases: 7. This CDR3 is 15 amino acids long. Here the CDR3 DNA reads TGTGCCAGCAGCACCCGACTAGCGGGAGTAAACGAGCAGTACTTC. Translation: CASSTRLAGVNEQYF.

The chain has TRBV15 and TRBJ1-4, with D perhaps matching TRBD1 (5 bases). Germline V gene sequence: CDR1 LNHNV, CDR2 YYDKDF (reference sequence). V was trimmed by 0 bases and J by 5 bases, leaving 7 bases between them. The CDR3 extends over 14 amino acids. CDR3 sequence: CATSRDGGNEKLFF. The CDR3 coding sequence is TGTGCCACCAGCAGAGATGGGGGGAATGAAAAACTGTTTTTT.

Concerning this clone: This CDR3 is also generated by other DNA sequences in the sample. V is TRBV9 and J is TRBJ2-1, with TRBD2 matching over 11 bases. Per germline, CDR1 SGDLS and CDR2 YYNGEE. V was clipped by 2 bases and J by 4 bases; unmatched bases: 2. The CDR3 covers 15 residues. This CDR3 is CASSVGTSGYNEQFF. CDR3 nucleotides: TGTGCCAGCAGCGTGGGGACTAGCGGATACAATGAGCAGTTCTTC.

The genes are TRBV28 and TRBJ2-1, with unresolved D. This CDR3 spans 14 amino acids. V was cut by 8 bases and J by 1 base, with 12 bases left in between. CDR1 MDHEN and CDR2 SYDVKM come from the germline V gene. The CDR3 DNA reads as TGTGCCAGCGGAGCCGCTGAATCCTACAATGAGCAGTTCTTC. It yields the protein CASGAAESYNEQFF.